Following are 10 T cell receptor beta chains from one sample sequenced in a study of blood T cell repertoires in COVID-19. Assay used: immunoSEQ multiplex PCR; TCRdb lists only in-frame clones, some missing. The data hold about 100,000 clones, with 88% observed a single time. Sequenced input: peripheral blood. Source of these receptors: a woman aged 55-70 years with acute or convalescent COVID-19.

The chain joins TRBV2 to TRBJ2-5, with 8 bases aligning to TRBD1. Germline CDR1 reads SNHLY; CDR2 reads FYNNEI. Germline trimming cut 4 bases from V and 5 bases from J; bases unmatched to any gene: 6. The CDR3 is made up of 14 amino acids. The CDR3 coding sequence is TGTGCCAGCAGTGCCCCTCAGGGGGCTGAGACCCAGTACTTC. Amino acids: CASSAPQGAETQYF.

The chain joins TRBV29-1 to TRBJ2-7, with D possibly TRBD2 on 5 matching bases. Trimming removed 6 bases from V and 0 bases from J, with 9 bases in between. CDR3 size: 12 residues. Germline CDR1 and CDR2: SQVTM and ANQGSEA. This CDR3 reads CSVLGSSYEQYF. Written as DNA, the CDR3 is TGCAGCGTGTTAGGGAGCTCCTACGAGCAGTACTTC.

This chain joins TRBV24-1 and TRBJ2-3, with D tentatively TRBD2 (6 bases). Germline V CDR1 and CDR2: KGHDR, SFDVKD. CDR3 length: 15 residues. V lost 9 bases, J lost 4 bases, and 19 bases lay in between. The CDR3 loop reads CATGSGREIPDTQYF. The CDR3 DNA reads TGTGCCACCGGATCCGGGCGGGAAATTCCAGATACGCAGTATTTT.

The genes are TRBV15 and TRBJ1-5; D not certain. This CDR3 has 11 amino acids. The germline V gene encodes CDR1 LNHNV and CDR2 YYDKDF (reference sequence). V lost 0 bases to trimming and J lost 9 bases, with 3 bases between them. The CDR3 DNA is TGTGCCACCAGCAGAGATAGGCCCCAGCATTTT. Translation gives CATSRDRPQHF.

Concerning this clone itself: At one end the junction does not follow the germline gene, possibly because of a read error. The chain carries TRBV9 and TRBJ1-1; 11 positions match TRBD1. The CDR3 spans 17 residues. Germline CDR1 and CDR2: SGDLS and YYNGEE. The CDR3 sequence: CASSVDPGQGVKTEAFF. As DNA, the CDR3 is TGTGCCAGCAGCGTGGACCCGGGACAGGGGGTGAAGACTGAAGCTTTCTTT. Full variable domain (outside the CDR3, taken from reference TRBV9 and TRBJ1-1): DSGVTQTPKHLITATGQRVTLRCSPRSGDLSVYWYQQSLDQGLQFLIQYYNGEERAKGNILERFSAQQFPDLHSELNLSSLELGDSALYFCASSVDPGQGVKTEAFFGQGTRLTVV.

The V gene is TRBV6-6, the J gene TRBJ1-1, with a weak D call TRBD1 (6 bases). Per the germline V gene, CDR1 is MNHNY and CDR2 is SVGAGI (reference sequence). V was shortened by 4 bases and J by 9 bases, with 15 bases between the two germline ends. This CDR3 contains 13 residues. The CDR3 loop reads CASSLVQGGKAFF. The CDR3 bases are TGTGCCAGCAGTTTAGTACAGGGAGGGAAAGCTTTCTTT.

The chain links TRBV2 to TRBJ1-1; D may be TRBD1 (6 bases). CDR3 size: 15 residues. Germline V gene sequence: CDR1 SNHLY, CDR2 FYNNEI. Trimming stripped 6 bases from V and 1 base from J, with 15 bases between. The CDR3 spells CASSLQPTGNTEAFF. CDR3 DNA sequence: TGTGCCAGCAGCCTTCAGCCGACAGGGAACACTGAAGCTTTCTTT. The variable domain in full, completed from reference TRBV2 and TRBJ1-1, reads EPEVTQTPSHQVTQMGQEVILRCVPISNHLYFYWYRQILGQKVEFLVSFYNNEISEKSEIFDDQFSVERPDGSNFTLKIRSTKLEDSAMYFCASSLQPTGNTEAFFGQGTRLTVV.

The V call is TRBV29-1, the J call TRBJ2-7; TRBD2 matches 7 bases. The CDR3 has 12 amino acids. Germline V CDR1 and CDR2: SQVTM, ANQGSEA. With 5 bases clipped from V and 2 bases from J, the junction kept 3 bases outside the gene matches. For the CDR3, the DNA is TGCAGCGTTTCTAGCGGTCCCTACGAGCAGTACTTC. This codes for CSVSSGPYEQYF.

This clone showed up just once. The chain recombines TRBV3-1 (or the pseudogene TRBV3-2) with TRBJ2-1; 7 bases agree with TRBD2. After removal of 0 bases from V and 8 bases from J, the junction contained 10 bases not matched to a gene. Looked up from germline, CDR1 is LGHDT and CDR2 is YNNKEL (reference sequence). The CDR3 consists of 16 residues. This CDR3 is CASSQEGGRRGDEQFF. CDR3 nucleotide sequence: TGTGCCAGCAGCCAAGAGGGCGGGAGACGGGGGGATGAGCAGTTCTTC.

The V gene is TRBV7-9, the J gene TRBJ2-2; no definite D call. The CDR3 totals 12 residues. V shed 5 bases and J shed 2 bases, with 3 bases lying between them. Germline CDR1 reads SEHNR; CDR2 reads FQNEAQ (reference sequence). The CDR3 nucleotides are TGTGCCAGCAGCCCTAACACCGGGGAGCTGTTTTTT. Encoded protein: CASSPNTGELFF.